This T cell receptor beta chain was recorded in a study of spatial heterogeneity in lung cancer. Documented time point: sample taken at primary tumor resection. V lost 2 bases to trimming and J lost 4 bases, with 12 bases between them. Per the germline V gene, CDR1 is GTSNPN and CDR2 is SVGIG (reference sequence). The CDR3 covers 13 residues. TCRdb analysed the 5' RACE reads with MiXCR anew, one entry per CDR3 protein. The table has tens of thousands of distinct CDR3 sequences, 3% to 3.5% seen once. The chain has TRBV30 and TRBJ2-7; possibly TRBD1 for D (5 bases). The TCR comes from a male donor with early-stage non-small cell lung cancer. The sequenced sample was normal lung tissue next to the tumor, obtained at surgery. CDR3 amino acids: CAWSTGGRYEQYF. CDR3 coding DNA: TGTGCCTGGAGTACAGGTGGAAGGTACGAGCAGTACTTC.